Presented here are 8 T cell receptor beta chains from one specimen sequenced in a study of shared clonotypes between healthy human individuals (dated by TCRdb to the early 2020s). For the CD8 naive samples, CD45RO-negative cells were positively selected for CCR7, yielding a CD45RA+CCR7+ population from which TemRA cells were excluded. The protocol used for the library was the immunoSEQ multiplex PCR assay. This immuneACCESS table, as held by TCRdb, lists in-frame sequences with V and J called but not all clones. Of the missing ones, under half trace to an unresolved V gene in checked studies; the others have no known cause. Present in this sample are millions of clones, approximately 94% of which were seen just once. The ten biggest clones cover 0.9% to 1.4% of the sample. The sample consisted of naive CD8+ T cells sorted from blood. The cell subset or site tag for this specimen amounts to: CD45RA+CCR7+. Receptors originate from a man aged 18 to 35 in good health.

This sequence joins TRBV11-2 and TRBJ2-7; tentative D call: TRBD1 (5 bases). Trimming removed 5 bases from V and 1 base from J, with 9 bases in between. This CDR3 region has 13 residues. The germline V gene encodes CDR1 SGHAT and CDR2 FQNNGV. This CDR3 reads CASSKGQSYEQYF. The CDR3 DNA sequence: TGTGCCAGCAGCAAGGGGCAGTCCTACGAGCAGTACTTC.

In regard to this clone: This sample includes further DNA sequences coding for the same CDR3. The chain joins TRBV27 to TRBJ2-7; 7 bases align to TRBD1. Germline CDR1 MNHEY, CDR2 SMNVEV (reference sequence). This CDR3 has 14 residues. With 4 bases clipped from V and 0 bases from J, the junction kept 3 bases outside the gene matches. The CDR3 DNA follows: TGTGCCAGCAGTTCCCGGGACAGCTCCTACGAGCAGTACTTC. Translated: CASSSRDSSYEQYF.

This clone was seen a single time. The chain employs TRBV6-1 and TRBJ2-7, with D maybe TRBD1 (6 bases). The V end lost 5 bases, the J end lost 3 bases, and 11 bases lay between the germline ends. The CDR3 runs 13 residues. Germline values: CDR1 MNHNS, CDR2 SASEGT. The CDR3 here is CASSMRTVYEQYF. The CDR3 DNA sequence: TGTGCCAGCAGTATGCGGACAGTCTACGAGCAGTACTTC.

This chain connects TRBV5-4 to TRBJ2-7; 12 positions match TRBD2. CDR1 SGHNT and CDR2 YYREEE come from the germline V gene (reference sequence). Losses at the gene ends were 3 bases for V and 2 bases for J; bases not matched to a gene: 12. The CDR3 consists of 18 residues. The CDR3 protein is CASSSAGLAGPRTYEQYF. As DNA, the CDR3 is TGTGCCAGCAGCTCGGCGGGACTAGCGGGTCCCCGAACCTACGAGCAGTACTTC.

The V call is TRBV15, the J call TRBJ1-2; no definite D call. CDR1 LNHNV and CDR2 YYDKDF come from the germline V gene (reference sequence). The CDR3 runs to 15 residues. V shed 1 base and J shed 4 bases, with 13 bases lying between them. The chain's CDR3 is CATSRVPGIGYGYTF. The CDR3 nucleotides are TGTGCCACCAGCAGAGTACCGGGGATCGGCTATGGCTACACCTTC.

As to this clone: The identical CDR3 is also encoded by other nucleotide sequences in the sample. This chain links TRBV4-1 with TRBJ2-7, with a tentative D call TRBD2 (5 bases). The V end was cut by 1 base, the J end by 2 bases, with 6 bases between. This CDR3 is built from 13 residues. The V gene's germline CDR1 is MGHRA and CDR2 YSYEKL. CDR3 loop: CASSQGGPYEQYF. Written as DNA, the CDR3 is TGCGCCAGCAGCCAAGGAGGGCCCTACGAGCAGTACTTC.

J is TRBJ2-7 and V is TRBV9; TRBD2 matches at 8 bases. The germline V gene has CDR1 SGDLS and CDR2 YYNGEE. The CDR3 loop spans 15 amino acids. Trimming took 1 base from V and 6 from J; bases not matched to a gene: 9. This chain's CDR3 is CASSVISAGVTEQYF. In DNA form, the CDR3 reads TGTGCCAGCAGCGTAATATCAGCGGGAGTTACCGAGCAGTACTTC.

The chain uses TRBV14 and TRBJ2-2, with D tentatively TRBD1 or TRBD2 (5 bases each). Germline V gives CDR1 SGHDN, CDR2 FVKESK. The CDR3 is made up of 16 amino acids. Trimming took off 4 bases at V and 3 bases at J, with 15 bases between the two ends. CDR3 protein: CASSLSRDGDTGELFF. As DNA, the CDR3 is TGTGCCAGCAGCCTGAGCCGGGACGGAGACACCGGGGAGCTGTTTTTT.